The entry below describes one T cell receptor (beta chain). Antigen unknown. Single viable CD3+CD4+CD8-CD45RO+ cells were sorted as the memory CD4+ T cells. Donors' CMV status reflects serum IgG against pp150, pp28, p38, p52. The data stem from a study of memory CD4+ T cells and cytomegalovirus serostatus. Across the study: Donors were healthy Belgian adults, 10 or so CMV seropositive and about two dozen seronegative.

Regarding the study as a whole: About two fifths of the roughly 150 known CMV-associated TCRbeta sequences appeared in CD4+ memory.

Assay: immunoSEQ multiplex PCR; the TCRdb copy retains only in-frame clones and omits some. The profile shows around 50,000 clones, around four fifths of them singletons. The clonotype originates from an adult in good health and CMV-seropositive. The sequenced sample was memory CD4+ T cells from blood.

The CDR3 DNA sequence: TGTGCCAGCTCCCCGGGGGGCGTTTCGGAGACCCAGTACTTC. Translation: CASSPGGVSETQYF. The chain uses TRBV5-4 and TRBJ2-5; D might be TRBD2 (7 bases). This CDR3 spans 14 amino acids. Trimming removed 7 bases from V and 5 bases from J, with 18 bases in between. Germline V lookup: CDR1 SGHNT, CDR2 YYREEE (reference sequence).